The clone carrying this T cell receptor (beta chain) was seen once. What it recognizes is unknown. Repertoires were generated with immunoSEQ multiplex PCR, while TCRdb's copy carries only in-frame clones and drops some. This sample has around 2,000,000 clones, with approximately 94% found just once. The data stem from a study of shared clonotypes between healthy human individuals. Study-wide results and limits: Sharing of clonotypes among donors was expected to vary with sequencing depth.

The CDR3 loop spans 17 amino acids. The germline CDR1 and CDR2 sequences are SEHNR and FQNEAQ (reference sequence). With 2 bases clipped from V and 4 bases from J, the junction kept 11 bases outside the gene matches. CD45RO-negative, CCR7-positively selected cells formed the naive CD8 fraction, excluding terminally differentiated effector memory CD45RA+ cells. This TCR derives from a man in his late teens or twenties in good health. Some clones in this sample may be carry-over from other donors' samples. The chain recombines TRBV7-9 with TRBJ2-7, with 10 bases identical to TRBD1. Sequencing was performed on naive CD8+ T cells from PBMCs. CDR3 protein: CASSLPGTGDGRYEQYF. The DNA for the CDR3 is TGTGCCAGCAGCTTACCCGGGACAGGGGACGGGCGATACGAGCAGTACTTC.